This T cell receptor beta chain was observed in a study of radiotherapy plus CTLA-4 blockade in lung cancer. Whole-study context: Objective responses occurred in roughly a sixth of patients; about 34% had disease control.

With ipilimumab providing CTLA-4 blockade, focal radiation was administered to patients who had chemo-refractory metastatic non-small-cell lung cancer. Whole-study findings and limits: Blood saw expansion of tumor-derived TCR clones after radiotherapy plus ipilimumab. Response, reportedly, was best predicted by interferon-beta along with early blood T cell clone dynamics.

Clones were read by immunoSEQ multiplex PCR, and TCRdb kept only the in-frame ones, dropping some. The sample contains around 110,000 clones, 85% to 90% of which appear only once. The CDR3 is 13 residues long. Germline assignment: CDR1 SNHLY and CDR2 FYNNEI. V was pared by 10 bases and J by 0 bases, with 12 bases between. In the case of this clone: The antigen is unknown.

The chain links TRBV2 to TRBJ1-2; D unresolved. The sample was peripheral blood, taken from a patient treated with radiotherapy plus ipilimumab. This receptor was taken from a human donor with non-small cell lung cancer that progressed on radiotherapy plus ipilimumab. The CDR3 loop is CATKGQPNYGYTF. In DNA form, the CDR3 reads TGTGCCACCAAAGGGCAGCCTAACTATGGCTACACCTTC.